This T cell receptor beta chain was documented in a study of blood T cell repertoires in COVID-19. The V and J ends lost 0 bases and 1 base, in that order; junction bases with no gene match: 0. Germline V gives CDR1 SGHRS, CDR2 YFSETQ. CDR3 length: 15 residues. Generated by immunoSEQ multiplex PCR, the TCRdb table keeps only in-frame clones and is missing some. The data contain 250,000 to 350,000 clones, about nine tenths of them singletons. The Seattle site enrolled patients during active infection and followed them longitudinally. V is TRBV5-1 and J is TRBJ2-5; 10 bases fit TRBD2. The receptor was isolated from a woman aged 25 to 39 with COVID-19, enrolled during active disease. The sample was peripheral blood. CDR3 amino acids: CASSLASGSQETQYF. Here the CDR3 DNA reads TGCGCCAGCAGCTTGGCTAGCGGGAGCCAAGAGACCCAGTACTTC.